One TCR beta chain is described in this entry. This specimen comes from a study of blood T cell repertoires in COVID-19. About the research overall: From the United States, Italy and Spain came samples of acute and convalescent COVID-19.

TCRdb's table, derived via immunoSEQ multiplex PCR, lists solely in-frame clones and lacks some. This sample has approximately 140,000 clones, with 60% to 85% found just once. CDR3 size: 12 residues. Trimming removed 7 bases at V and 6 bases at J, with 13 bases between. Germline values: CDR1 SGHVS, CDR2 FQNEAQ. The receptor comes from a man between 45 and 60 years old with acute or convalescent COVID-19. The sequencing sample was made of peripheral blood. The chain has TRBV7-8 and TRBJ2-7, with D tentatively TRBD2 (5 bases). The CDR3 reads CASTPSGREQYF. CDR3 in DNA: TGTGCCAGCACCCCCAGCGGTCGCGAGCAGTACTTC.